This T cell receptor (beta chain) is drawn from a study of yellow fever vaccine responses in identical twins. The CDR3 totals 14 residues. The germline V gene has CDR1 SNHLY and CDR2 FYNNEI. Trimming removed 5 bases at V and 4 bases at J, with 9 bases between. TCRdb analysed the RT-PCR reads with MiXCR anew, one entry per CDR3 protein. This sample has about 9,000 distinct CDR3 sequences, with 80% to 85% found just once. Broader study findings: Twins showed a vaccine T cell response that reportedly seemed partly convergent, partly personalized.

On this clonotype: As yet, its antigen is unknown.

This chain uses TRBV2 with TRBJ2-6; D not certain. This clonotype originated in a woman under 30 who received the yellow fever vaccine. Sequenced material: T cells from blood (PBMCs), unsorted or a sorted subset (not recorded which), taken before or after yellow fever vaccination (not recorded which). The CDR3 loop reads CASSLSAGANVLTF. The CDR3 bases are TGTGCCAGCAGTTTAAGTGCAGGGGCCAACGTCCTGACTTTC.